This T cell receptor beta chain was identified in a study of T cell responses to AZD1222 COVID-19 vaccine. Study findings and constraints: With two AZD1222 doses given, Spike-specific TCR breadth and depth both rose. In the spike-specific TCR repertoire, nearly half reportedly target unmutated variant regions.

The V end lost 4 bases, the J end lost 0 bases, and 5 bases lay between the germline ends. The length of the CDR3 is 13 residues. CDR1 and CDR2 (germline): MGHRA, YSYEKL. Repertoires were generated with immunoSEQ multiplex PCR, while TCRdb's copy carries only in-frame clones and drops some. The sample lists more than 120,000 clones, 90% to 95% occurring once. In the case of this clone: Its cognate antigen is unknown.

The sample consisted of peripheral blood, taken on day 0 of AZD1222 vaccination. The rearrangement links TRBV4-1 to TRBJ2-3; no clear D gene. This receptor was obtained from an adult in good health. The CDR3 coding sequence is TGCGCCAGCAGCCCGGGTAGCACAGATACGCAGTATTTT. Translating gives CASSPGSTDTQYF.